One and the same sample provided the 27 T cell receptor beta chains below, sequenced in a study of beta chain features in type 1 diabetes. Expressed TCRB transcripts were sequenced after all isolated RNA was converted to cDNA. The assay was immunoSEQ multiplex PCR, and TCRdb's table has in-frame clones only and misses some. This table has 130,000 to 150,000 clones, 8.5% to 12% appearing once. The sample comprised naive CD4+ T cells from blood. These receptors all come from a young man in good health.

The V call is TRBV7-2, the J call TRBJ2-5, with TRBD2 identical over 10 bases. V trimming: 2 bases; J trimming: 4 bases; junction bases outside the gene matches: 4. This CDR3 region has 15 residues. Looked up from germline, CDR1 is SGHTA and CDR2 is FQGNSA. The CDR3 DNA sequence: TGTGCCAGCAGCTTAATGAGCGGGGGGGGAGAGACCCAGTACTTC. This encodes CASSLMSGGGETQYF.

The chain carries TRBV5-6 and TRBJ2-7; possible D gene TRBD1, 5 bases. Germline V gene lookup returns CDR1 SGHDT and CDR2 YYEEEE. V was pared by 0 bases and J by 3 bases, with 10 bases between. The CDR3 is made up of 14 amino acids. For the CDR3, the DNA is TGTGCCAGCAGCTTGGGGGGCAGATACTACGAGCAGTACTTC. It encodes CASSLGGRYYEQYF.

CDR3 sequence (DNA): TGTGCCAGCAGCTTCCGGGACAGCCGATCGTATGGCTACACCTTC. Amino acids: CASSFRDSRSYGYTF. The gene calls are TRBV5-6 and TRBJ1-2, with TRBD1 matching 7 bases. Germline assignment: CDR1 SGHDT and CDR2 YYEEEE. This CDR3 spans 15 amino acids. With 2 bases clipped from V and 5 bases from J, the junction kept 9 bases outside the gene matches.

This clone has just a few counts. The V gene is TRBV5-4, the J gene TRBJ2-7; D is unresolved. Germline CDR1 reads SGHNT; CDR2 reads YYREEE (reference sequence). Trimming stripped 0 bases from V and 2 bases from J, with 6 bases between. The CDR3 contains 13 residues. The DNA for the CDR3 is TGTGCCAGCAGCTTGGACGGTACCTACGAGCAGTACTTC. As protein: CASSLDGTYEQYF.

In this sample, this clone turned up many times. The chain employs TRBV7-9 and TRBJ2-3; tentative D call: TRBD1 (5 bases). This CDR3 comprises 16 residues. V shed 0 bases and J shed 6 bases, with 16 bases lying between them. Germline values: CDR1 SEHNR, CDR2 FQNEAQ (reference sequence). CDR3 in DNA: TGTGCCAGCAGCTTAGCGTTCGGGCAGGGCCGGGATACGCAGTATTTT. Protein: CASSLAFGQGRDTQYF. Using reference TRBV7-9 and TRBJ2-3 for the parts outside the CDR3, the full variable domain is DTGVSQNPRHKITKRGQNVTFRCDPISEHNRLYWYRQTLGQGPEFLTYFQNEAQLEKSRLLSDRFSAERPKGSFSTLEIQRTEQGDSAMYLCASSLAFGQGRDTQYFGPGTRLTVL.

The chain has TRBV18 and TRBJ2-3; D remains ambiguous. The CDR3 covers 14 residues. Trimming removed 3 bases from V and 0 bases from J, with 7 bases in between. Germline V gene data show CDR1 as KGHSH and CDR2 as LQKENI. CDR3: CASSPDLSTDTQYF. The CDR3 bases are TGTGCCAGCTCACCCGACTTAAGCACAGATACGCAGTATTTT.

This clone was seen a few times. CDR3 protein: CASSYSSGASYGYTF. CDR3 coding DNA: TGTGCCAGCAGTTACTCGTCCGGTGCTTCTTATGGCTACACCTTC. V and J are TRBV6-5 and TRBJ1-2; D ambiguous. Germline-derived CDR1 and CDR2 are MNHEY and SVGAGI. The CDR3 extends over 15 amino acids. The V end lost 0 bases, the J end lost 5 bases, and 13 bases lay between the germline ends.

This clone was detected only a few times. The chain recombines TRBV18 with TRBJ2-7, with D perhaps TRBD1 (7 bases). This CDR3 is 15 amino acids long. V was shortened by 4 bases and J by 6 bases, with 19 bases between the two germline ends. The germline CDR1 and CDR2 sequences are KGHSH and LQKENI. DNA for the CDR3: TGTGCCAGCTCACGCTGGACAGGAGGGGTGCGCGAGCAGTACTTC. Protein: CASSRWTGGVREQYF.

This clone was seen only a few times. The chain joins TRBV2 to TRBJ2-5, with TRBD2 matching over 10 bases. Germline loops: CDR1 SNHLY, CDR2 FYNNEI. The CDR3 runs to 15 residues. The V gene end was trimmed by 7 bases and the J gene end by 5 bases; junction bases not matched to a gene: 10. The CDR3 DNA is TGTGCCAGCAACCAACTAGCGGGGAATGTTGAGACCCAGTACTTC. It yields the protein CASNQLAGNVETQYF.

The rearrangement joins TRBV13 to TRBJ2-7; 9 bases match TRBD1. CDR1 is PRHDT and CDR2 is FYEKMQ in the germline V gene (reference sequence). There are 15 residues in the CDR3. Losses at the gene ends were 4 bases for V and 7 bases for J; bases not matched to a gene: 11. For the CDR3, the DNA is TGTGCCAGCAGCTCTCACAGGGGGCCCTTAGATGAGCAGTACTTC. Translated, it gives CASSSHRGPLDEQYF.

This clone has only a few counts. The CDR3 DNA is TGTGCCATCAGTGAGTCTTCCGATCTCAGCGGGTATGGCTACACCTTC. Its translation: CAISESSDLSGYGYTF. The chain uses TRBV10-3 and TRBJ1-2, with D unclear. CDR3 size: 16 residues. CDR1 is ENHRY and CDR2 is SYGVKD in the germline V gene. The V end was cut by 0 bases, the J end by 5 bases, with 16 bases between.

J is TRBJ1-1 and V is TRBV7-9; TRBD1 might be the D (5 bases). V lost 1 base and J lost 1, with 19 bases in between. CDR1 and CDR2 (germline): SEHNR, FQNEAQ (reference sequence). CDR3 length: 18 amino acids. CDR3 sequence reads: CASSLEVEVTGGNTEAFF. The CDR3 region has the DNA TGTGCCAGCAGCTTAGAAGTGGAAGTGACGGGGGGGAACACTGAAGCTTTCTTT.

This clone has more than one count but fewer than ten. The V and J genes are TRBV6-6 and TRBJ1-2; no clear D. This CDR3 is 16 amino acids long. Deletions cut 0 bases from V and 5 bases from J, with 16 bases between. Germline values: CDR1 MNHNY, CDR2 SVGAGI (reference sequence). CDR3: CASSYSDASGLYGYTF. The CDR3 bases are TGTGCCAGCAGTTACTCAGACGCGTCGGGGTTGTATGGCTACACCTTC.

This sequence joins TRBV18 and TRBJ1-6; TRBD1 is a possible D gene (5 bases). V lost 2 bases to trimming and J lost 8 bases, with 19 bases between them. Per germline, CDR1 KGHSH and CDR2 LQKENI. This CDR3 comprises 17 residues. The CDR3 nucleotides are TGTGCCAGCTCACCATACCCGCAGGGCTCTACGGATTCACCCCTCCACTTT. Protein product: CASSPYPQGSTDSPLHF.

This clone was picked up a small number of times. The V and J genes are TRBV28 and TRBJ2-1; a weak D match, TRBD2 (5 bases). Germline V gives CDR1 MDHEN, CDR2 SYDVKM. The CDR3 totals 12 residues. V was trimmed by 3 bases and J by 6 bases, leaving 6 bases between them. CDR3: CASSLAGNEQFF. CDR3 nucleotides: TGTGCCAGCAGTTTGGCGGGCAATGAGCAGTTCTTC.

In its sample, this clone was seen once. This chain links TRBV19 with TRBJ1-2, with D possibly TRBD1 on 5 matching bases. Looked up from germline, CDR1 is LNHDA and CDR2 is SQIVND (reference sequence). V lost 1 base and J lost 2, with 11 bases in between. The CDR3 sequence is 15 residues long. Here the CDR3 DNA reads TGTGCCAGTAGTATAGCCCCAGGGCCGAACTATGGCTACACCTTC. This sequence encodes CASSIAPGPNYGYTF.

As for this clone: The same CDR3 is also encoded by other DNA sequences in this sample. J is TRBJ1-5 and V is TRBV10-3, with 9 nucleotides matching TRBD1. The J segment lost 4 bases and the V segment lost 10 bases, leaving 5 bases of the junction unmatched. The CDR3 is 13 amino acids. CDR1 is ENHRY and CDR2 is SYGVKD in the germline V gene. The CDR3 loop is CATRDRDNQPQHF. Written as DNA, the CDR3 is TGTGCCACCCGGGACAGGGATAATCAGCCCCAGCATTTT.

This chain joins TRBV11-3 and TRBJ2-1; 9 bases align to TRBD2. Germline values: CDR1 SGHNT, CDR2 YENEEA. Trimming took 1 base from V and 4 from J; bases not matched to a gene: 8. The CDR3 is made up of 17 amino acids. CDR3 residues: CASSLASGLADYNEQFF. The CDR3 bases are TGTGCCAGCAGCTTAGCTTCGGGACTAGCAGATTACAATGAGCAGTTCTTC.

This clone came up many times. V usage is TRBV14 and J usage is TRBJ2-1; tentative D call: TRBD2 (5 bases). The CDR3 is 15 amino acids. The ends were cut back, 3 bases at V and 0 bases at J, with 9 bases in the middle. The germline CDR1 and CDR2 sequences are SGHDN and FVKESK. DNA of the CDR3: TGTGCCAGCAGCCATCATGGGAGCTCCTACAATGAGCAGTTCTTC. Translating it yields CASSHHGSSYNEQFF.

This clone was seen many times. The chain couples TRBV4-3 to TRBJ2-7; the D gene is possibly TRBD1 (5 bases). Trimming removed 1 base at V and 0 bases at J, with 7 bases between. There are 14 residues in the CDR3. The germline CDR1 and CDR2 sequences are LGHNA and YSLEER. The CDR3 reads CASSQARDSYEQYF. The DNA of the CDR3 is TGCGCCAGCAGCCAAGCCAGGGACTCCTACGAGCAGTACTTC.

In this sample, this clone turned up a few times. V and J are TRBV6-5 and TRBJ2-7; weak D call: TRBD1 (6 bases). The CDR3 covers 14 residues. Germline values: CDR1 MNHEY, CDR2 SVGAGI. The ends were cut back, 4 bases at V and 2 bases at J, with 12 bases in the middle. CDR3 nucleotides: TGTGCCAGCAGTTTCCCAGGGGCGACCTACGAGCAGTACTTC. Translation: CASSFPGATYEQYF.

The table lists this clone with a few counts. The junction departs from germline at one end; a sequencing error may be responsible. The gene calls are TRBV30 and TRBJ1-5; 10 nucleotides line up with TRBD1. Germline values: CDR1 GTSNPN, CDR2 SVGIG (reference sequence). The CDR3 loop spans 16 amino acids. The CDR3 DNA sequence: TGTGCTTGGAATATCGGGACAGGGGTAGGAAATCAGCCCCAGCATTTT. Protein sequence: CAWNIGTGVGNQPQHF. The full variable domain, rest sourced from reference TRBV30 and TRBJ1-5, is SQTIHQWPATLVQPVGSPLSLECTVEGTSNPNLYWYRQAAGRGLQLLFYSVGIGQISSEVPQNLSASRPQDRQFILSSKKLLLSDSGFYLCAWNIGTGVGNQPQHFGDGTRLSIL.

This clone has only a few counts. Here the CDR3 reads CASSGQGYSNQPQHF. The CDR3 nucleotides read TGTGCCAGCAGTGGTCAGGGCTATAGCAATCAGCCCCAGCATTTT. This chain uses TRBV6-1 with TRBJ1-5, with D perhaps TRBD1 (5 bases). With 4 bases removed from V and 0 bases from J, the gap between germline ends came to 10 bases. Germline CDR1 and CDR2: MNHNS and SASEGT. CDR3 length equals 15 residues.

This clone was observed a few times. The CDR3 spells CASSSTGVNQPQHF. The CDR3 bases are TGTGCCAGCAGCTCGACAGGGGTCAATCAGCCCCAGCATTTT. V usage is TRBV7-6 and J usage is TRBJ1-5, with 8 bases fitting TRBD1. Germline CDR1 SGHVS, CDR2 FNYEAQ. J gave up 3 bases and V 4 bases, and 2 bases lay outside the gene matches. The CDR3 loop spans 14 amino acids.

The gene calls are TRBV11-2 and TRBJ2-1; 12 bases match TRBD1. The ends lost 5 bases at V and 2 bases at J; junction bases unmatched: 7. The CDR3 extends over 17 amino acids. Looked up from germline, CDR1 is SGHAT and CDR2 is FQNNGV. The CDR3, as DNA: TGTGCCAGCAGCACTACCGGGACAGGGGGCCCCTACAATGAGCAGTTCTTC. It specifies CASSTTGTGGPYNEQFF.

This clone was counted between two and nine times. The chain is built from TRBV19 and TRBJ1-5, with 8 bases matching TRBD1. The CDR3 loop spans 15 amino acids. V lost 6 bases to trimming and J lost 0 bases; unmatched junction nucleotides: 4. The germline V gene encodes CDR1 LNHDA and CDR2 SQIVND (reference sequence). The CDR3 nucleotides are TGTGCCAGTAGGGGACAGGTTCTTAGCAATCAGCCCCAGCATTTT. Its translation is CASRGQVLSNQPQHF.

The chain is built from TRBV5-1 and TRBJ2-2, with TRBD2 identical over 9 bases. Unmatched junction bases numbered 5, after V lost 8 bases and J lost 3 bases. The CDR3 is 14 amino acids. Germline CDR1 is SGHRS and CDR2 is YFSETQ. CDR3 coding DNA: TGCGCCAGTTCGCGGGGGGGCGACACCGGGGAGCTGTTTTTT. Protein product: CASSRGGDTGELFF. The variable domain in full, completed from reference TRBV5-1 and TRBJ2-2, reads KAGVTQTPRYLIKTRGQQVTLSCSPISGHRSVSWYQQTPGQGLQFLFEYFSETQRNKGNFPGRFSGRQFSNSRSEMNVSTLELGDSALYLCASSRGGDTGELFFGEGSRLTVL.